Reported below is one T cell receptor (beta chain). Its antigen is as yet unknown. The data were taken from a study of cytomegalovirus exposure and HLA in healthy donors. Whole-study results and caveats: Certain indistinguishable V segments, among them TRBV6-2 and TRBV6-3, were excluded. Among TCR beta chains of equal frequency, HLA-associated ones were more clonally expanded in a later analysis.

The V gene lost 6 bases and the J gene lost 2 bases, with 7 bases spanning the gap. The CDR3 covers 11 residues. Looked up from germline, CDR1 is SQVTM and CDR2 is ANQGSEA. The PCR made use of 60 Vbeta and 13 Jbeta primers. The protocol was immunoSEQ multiplex PCR, while the TCRdb copy is restricted to in-frame clones and leaves out a portion. Of about 180,000 clones in the sample, around 82% were seen once. The TCR originated in a man between 60 and 70 years old in good health and CMV-seronegative. Sequencing was performed on PBMCs. The chain combines TRBV29-1 with TRBJ2-5; D might be TRBD1 (5 bases). The CDR3 sequence: CSVGRQETQYF. DNA of the CDR3: TGCAGCGTGGGGCGTCAAGAGACCCAGTACTTC.